The 24 T cell receptor beta chains below all came from one sample that was sequenced in a study of Ad26.COV2.S vaccination and SARS-CoV-2 variants (dated by TCRdb to the early 2020s). The library came from the immunoSEQ multiplex PCR assay. Drawn from immuneACCESS, this table holds only the in-frame rearrangements with V and J called that TCRdb kept. Clones are partly lost; checked studies trace under half to an unresolved V gene and leave the rest unexplained. Within this sample are more than 400,000 clones, with about 90% of them counted one time only. Around 1.8% of the sample lies in the top ten. The sample's treatment or condition label, in plain terms: 19 received Ad26.COV2.S at low or high dose, single or two shots; 5 received placebo; per-sample allocation not given. For vaccine and placebo recipients, the sequenced repertoires came from samples collected on day 63 after the first injection.

The sequenced sample was peripheral blood, obtained in a trial of Ad26.COV2.S vaccine versus placebo. Receptor source: a person aged 18-60 years who received the Ad26.COV2.S COVID-19 vaccine or a placebo.

With regard to this clone: One end of the junction is discordant with germline, which a read error may explain. The chain links TRBV6-4 to TRBJ1-1; D uncertain. In germline, CDR1 is MRHNA, CDR2 SNTAGT. The CDR3 is made up of 11 amino acids. CDR3 coding DNA: TGTGCCAGTAGTGGGGTTACTGAAGCTTTCTTT. This gives the protein CASSGVTEAFF.

In its sample, this clone was seen a few times. The chain combines TRBV29-1 with TRBJ1-1, with D possibly being TRBD1 (5 bases). Looked up from germline, CDR1 is SQVTM and CDR2 is ANQGSEA. V shed 7 bases and J shed 1 base, with 7 bases lying between them. The CDR3 contains 11 residues. The CDR3, as DNA: TGCAGCGCTCAGGGGAACACTGAAGCTTTCTTT. Residues: CSAQGNTEAFF. Looking up the rest from reference TRBV29-1 and TRBJ1-1 gives the full variable domain: SAVISQKPSRDICQRGTSLTIQCQVDSQVTMMFWYRQQPGQSLTLIATANQGSEATYESGFVIDKFPISRPNLTFSTLTVSNMSPEDSSIYLCSAQGNTEAFFGQGTRLTVV.

This clone was seen once. CDR3 protein: CASSFLGTGYEQYF. In DNA form, the CDR3 reads TGTGCCAGCAGTTTCCTTGGGACAGGGTACGAGCAGTACTTC. V usage is TRBV28 and J usage is TRBJ2-7; 9 nucleotides agree with TRBD1. This CDR3 has 14 residues. In germline, CDR1 is MDHEN, CDR2 SYDVKM. Trimming took 3 bases from V and 4 from J; bases not matched to a gene: 4.

This chain uses TRBV5-1 with TRBJ2-7; D call uncertain. Germline V CDR1 and CDR2: SGHRS, YFSETQ. Between the trimmed V and J ends, which lost 5 bases and 2 bases, there was a span of 17 bases. This CDR3 has 15 amino acids. Here the CDR3 reads CASSLYNPATYEQYF. CDR3 DNA: TGCGCCAGCAGTCTTTATAACCCGGCCACCTACGAGCAGTACTTC.

This chain uses TRBV19 with TRBJ2-7, with a possible D match to TRBD2 (6 bases). This CDR3 contains 15 residues. Germline V gene lookup returns CDR1 LNHDA and CDR2 SQIVND (reference sequence). The ends were cut back, 2 bases at V and 7 bases at J, with 18 bases in the middle. The CDR3 nucleotides are TGTGCCAGTAGTATATCGACTAGTACGGCTTGGGAGCAGTACTTC. Protein product: CASSISTSTAWEQYF.

The rearrangement joins TRBV7-2 to TRBJ2-5, with TRBD2 identical over 9 bases. The V and J ends lost 5 bases and 6 bases, in that order; junction bases with no gene match: 10. CDR1 is SGHTA and CDR2 is FQGNSA in the germline V gene. This CDR3 is 15 amino acids long. The DNA of the CDR3 is TGTGCCAGCAGCCGCAGCGGGGGGCCTGGACAGACCCAGTACTTC. Translation: CASSRSGGPGQTQYF.

Written as DNA, the CDR3 is TGCAGCGTTGATGGGGACAGGGGACTCAATGAGCAGTTCTTC. Translation: CSVDGDRGLNEQFF. This chain joins TRBV29-1 and TRBJ2-1, with 10 bases that match TRBD1. J gave up 6 bases and V 3 bases, and 5 bases lay outside the gene matches. The CDR3 covers 14 residues. Germline assignment: CDR1 SQVTM and CDR2 ANQGSEA.

The rearrangement links TRBV9 to TRBJ2-1; 9 positions agree with TRBD2. The length of the CDR3 is 17 residues. Germline-derived CDR1 and CDR2 are SGDLS and YYNGEE. With 0 bases clipped from V and 3 bases from J, the junction kept 7 bases outside the gene matches. The CDR3 spells CASSVEGGGAFYNEQFF. DNA of the CDR3: TGTGCCAGCAGCGTAGAGGGCGGGGGGGCCTTCTACAATGAGCAGTTCTTC.

V usage is TRBV6-2 or TRBV6-3 and J usage is TRBJ2-7; D unresolved. V lost 4 bases, J lost 3 bases, and 7 bases lay in between. Germline CDR1 is MNHEY and CDR2 is SVGEGT. The CDR3 has 12 amino acids. The CDR3 bases are TGTGCCAGCAGTTCTAGACACTACGAGCAGTACTTC. As protein: CASSSRHYEQYF.

The chain carries TRBV24-1 and TRBJ2-2; no reliable D call. CDR3 length: 15 residues. Germline loops: CDR1 KGHDR, CDR2 SFDVKD. The ends were cut back, 5 bases at V and 0 bases at J, with 9 bases in the middle. The CDR3 spells CATSGDSPNTGELFF. The CDR3 nucleotides are TGTGCCACCAGTGGGGATTCCCCGAACACCGGGGAGCTGTTTTTT.

V is TRBV19 and J is TRBJ1-1, with D possibly being TRBD1 (5 bases). V was cut by 2 bases and J by 1 base, with 8 bases left in between. The germline gives CDR1 LNHDA, CDR2 SQIVND (reference sequence). The CDR3 covers 14 residues. The CDR3 loop reads CASSIRGSNTEAFF. CDR3 coding DNA: TGTGCCAGTAGTATAAGGGGTTCGAACACTGAAGCTTTCTTT.

The CDR3 is CASRSYGTGGPNSPLHF. CDR3 nucleotides: TGTGCCAGCAGATCCTACGGGACAGGTGGTCCGAATTCACCCCTCCACTTT. V gene TRBV7-9 combines with J gene TRBJ1-6, with 8 positions matching TRBD1. The junction had 14 bases not matched to a gene; V was cut back by 6 bases and J by 7 bases. CDR1 SEHNR and CDR2 FQNEAQ come from the germline V gene (reference sequence). This CDR3 spans 17 amino acids.

V usage is TRBV19 and J usage is TRBJ1-3; no clear D. Germline V gene sequence: CDR1 LNHDA, CDR2 SQIVND (reference sequence). Trimming removed 4 bases at V and 2 bases at J, with 12 bases between. The CDR3 totals 15 residues. The CDR3 sequence: CASSTPGKPGNTIYF. DNA for the CDR3: TGTGCCAGTAGTACCCCGGGGAAACCTGGAAACACCATATATTTT.

This chain connects TRBV28 to TRBJ1-5, with 9 nucleotides matching TRBD1. Trimming took 6 bases from V and 6 from J; bases not matched to a gene: 6. There are 14 residues in the CDR3. Germline CDR1 and CDR2: MDHEN and SYDVKM. The CDR3 loop is CASRGDRDTQPQHF. CDR3 in DNA: TGTGCCAGCAGAGGGGACAGGGACACTCAGCCCCAGCATTTT.

The V and J genes are TRBV11-2 and TRBJ2-5; D may be TRBD2 (6 bases). The CDR3 covers 16 residues. Between the trimmed V and J ends, which lost 0 bases and 0 bases, there was a span of 11 bases. Germline V gene data show CDR1 as SGHAT and CDR2 as FQNNGV. The CDR3 is CASSLEREAYQETQYF. Here the CDR3 DNA reads TGTGCCAGCAGCTTAGAGCGGGAAGCGTACCAAGAGACCCAGTACTTC.

This sequence joins TRBV6-2 or TRBV6-3 and TRBJ2-1; 8 bases line up with TRBD2. Germline-derived CDR1 and CDR2 are MNHEY and SVGEGT. Trimming took 0 bases from V and 2 from J; bases not matched to a gene: 3. The length of the CDR3 is 16 residues. The DNA of the CDR3 is TGTGCCAGCAGTTACTCTGGACTAGCTCCCTACAATGAGCAGTTCTTC. Translated, it gives CASSYSGLAPYNEQFF.

This chain connects TRBV28 to TRBJ1-5; 7 nucleotides align to TRBD1. The V and J ends lost 3 bases and 14 bases, in that order; junction bases with no gene match: 7. CDR3 length equals 12 residues. The germline gives CDR1 MDHEN, CDR2 SYDVKM. The CDR3 bases are TGTGCCAGCAGTTTCCAGGACAGGTCCAAGCATTTT. It encodes CASSFQDRSKHF.

In the case of this clone: At one of its ends the junction is not consistent with the germline gene, which may arise from a read error. Here the CDR3 DNA reads TGTGCCAGCAGTTACCTCCTGGACAGCCTGAATACTGAAGCTTTCTTT. Protein sequence: CASSYLLDSLNTEAFF. This chain links TRBV6-2 or TRBV6-3 with TRBJ1-1, with D perhaps TRBD1 (6 bases). Germline V gives CDR1 MNHEY, CDR2 SVGEGT. The CDR3 spans 16 residues.

CDR3 DNA sequence: TGTGCCAGCAGCCTACAGATAGAAGCTTTCTTT. Translated: CASSLQIEAFF. The rearrangement links TRBV7-2 to TRBJ1-1; no clear D gene. V was shortened by 5 bases and J by 8 bases, with 9 bases between the two germline ends. The CDR3 runs to 11 residues. Per germline, CDR1 SGHTA and CDR2 FQGNSA.

The V gene is TRBV28, the J gene TRBJ1-4; D is unresolved. CDR3 length: 14 residues. Per germline, CDR1 MDHEN and CDR2 SYDVKM. V lost 6 bases and J lost 0, with 8 bases in between. In DNA form, the CDR3 reads TGTGCCAGCAGCCTGGATGCAACTAATGAAAAACTGTTTTTT. Translation: CASSLDATNEKLFF.

The chain carries TRBV5-1 and TRBJ1-2; 7 bases match TRBD1. CDR1 and CDR2 from the germline V gene are SGHRS and YFSETQ. The CDR3 is 17 amino acids. V lost 4 bases, J lost 1 base, and 13 bases stayed unmatched. The CDR3 DNA is TGCGCCAGCAGCGGAGCTCCGGGACAGACTTATAACTATGGCTACACCTTC. This encodes CASSGAPGQTYNYGYTF. Using reference TRBV5-1 and TRBJ1-2 for the parts outside the CDR3, the full variable domain is KAGVTQTPRYLIKTRGQQVTLSCSPISGHRSVSWYQQTPGQGLQFLFEYFSETQRNKGNFPGRFSGRQFSNSRSEMNVSTLELGDSALYLCASSGAPGQTYNYGYTFGSGTRLTVV.

V usage is TRBV7-2 and J usage is TRBJ1-1; no firm D call. V lost 3 bases and J 0 bases, leaving 11 bases between the germline ends. CDR1 is SGHTA and CDR2 is FQGNSA in the germline V gene. This CDR3 spans 15 amino acids. The CDR3 DNA sequence: TGTGCCAGCAGCTTGCTCCCTACAATGAACACTGAAGCTTTCTTT. Its translation is CASSLLPTMNTEAFF.

This chain links TRBV7-2 with TRBJ1-1; 7 nucleotides align to TRBD1. The CDR3 extends over 15 amino acids. Trimming removed 2 bases from V and 10 bases from J; junction bases left unmatched: 13. The V gene's germline CDR1 is SGHTA and CDR2 FQGNSA. The DNA of the CDR3 is TGTGCCAGCAGCTTAAATCTGAGGGGGCACGGTAGAGCTTTCTTT. Translated: CASSLNLRGHGRAFF.

This clone was counted a few times. J is TRBJ2-2 and V is TRBV19; D may be TRBD1 (6 bases). Germline V gene sequence: CDR1 LNHDA, CDR2 SQIVND (reference sequence). Trimming left V 9 bases short and J 9 bases short, with 14 bases between. The CDR3 contains 12 residues. CDR3 sequence reads: CASSTGLRELFF. The CDR3 DNA reads TGTGCCAGCAGCACAGGGTTGCGGGAGCTGTTTTTT.